The 23 T cell receptor beta chains in this list originate from one sample, sequenced in a study of beta chain features in type 1 diabetes. Of the isolated RNA, all was reverse transcribed, and so the sequenced material was expressed TCRB transcripts. Here immunoSEQ multiplex PCR was the method, and the copy in TCRdb shows in-frame clones only, minus some. The sample lists about 300,000 clones; about 8% were seen once. Sequencing was carried out using central memory CD4+ T cells from blood. These receptors were taken from a woman under 30 in good health.

In its sample, this clone was seen a few times. This rearrangement joins TRBV29-1 to TRBJ1-3; TRBD1 matches at 12 bases. The CDR3 runs 14 residues. In germline, CDR1 is SQVTM, CDR2 ANQGSEA. V lost 7 bases and J lost 3; bases outside the gene matches: 4. The CDR3 DNA is TGCAGCGCGGGACAGGGGGCTGGTGGAAACACCATATATTTT. It codes for CSAGQGAGGNTIYF.

This clone was seen a few times. V and J are TRBV29-1 and TRBJ1-2; possible D gene TRBD1, 6 bases. This CDR3 contains 13 residues. The germline CDR1 and CDR2 sequences are SQVTM and ANQGSEA. Deletions cut 6 bases from V and 8 bases from J, with 19 bases between. In nucleotides, the CDR3 is TGCAGCGTGAGACAGGTGGAGCCCTTGGGCTACACCTTC. It codes for CSVRQVEPLGYTF. Together with reference TRBV29-1 and TRBJ1-2, the CDR3 gives the full variable domain: SAVISQKPSRDICQRGTSLTIQCQVDSQVTMMFWYRQQPGQSLTLIATANQGSEATYESGFVIDKFPISRPNLTFSTLTVSNMSPEDSSIYLCSVRQVEPLGYTFGSGTRLTVV.

V gene TRBV28 combines with J gene TRBJ1-3; D not certain. Germline V gives CDR1 MDHEN, CDR2 SYDVKM. The CDR3 is 14 residues long. The V end was cut by 3 bases, the J end by 0 bases, with 6 bases between. CDR3 sequence (DNA): TGTGCCAGCAGTTTGAAGAGCTCTGGAAACACCATATATTTT. It encodes CASSLKSSGNTIYF.

This clone was seen a single time. The J gene is TRBJ1-1, the V gene TRBV6-5, with D unresolved. This CDR3 is 14 amino acids long. V gave up 0 bases and J gave up 1 base, with 6 bases separating them. Germline lookup yields CDR1 MNHEY and CDR2 SVGAGI. The CDR3 reads CASSYSRGNTEAFF. Here the CDR3 DNA reads TGTGCCAGCAGTTACTCGCGAGGGAACACTGAAGCTTTCTTT.

CDR3 residues: CASSHQKGYNEQFF. CDR3 coding DNA: TGCGCCAGCAGCCATCAGAAAGGGTACAATGAGCAGTTCTTC. The chain combines TRBV4-3 with TRBJ2-1; no clear D. V lost 3 bases to trimming and J lost 4 bases, with 10 bases between them. This CDR3 contains 14 residues. The V gene's germline CDR1 is LGHNA and CDR2 YSLEER.

The chain joins TRBV18 to TRBJ2-3; D unresolved. Germline assignment: CDR1 KGHSH and CDR2 LQKENI. The CDR3 runs 15 residues. V was pared by 1 base and J by 0 bases, with 8 bases between. CDR3: CASSPQHHSTDTQYF. The DNA for the CDR3 is TGTGCCAGCTCACCACAACACCATAGCACAGATACGCAGTATTTT.

This chain links TRBV30 with TRBJ1-2, with D maybe TRBD1 (6 bases). This CDR3 region has 12 residues. V was clipped by 3 bases and J by 3 bases, with 8 bases between them. CDR1 GTSNPN and CDR2 SVGIG come from the germline V gene (reference sequence). This chain's CDR3 is CAWSPGDYGYTF. In nucleotides, the CDR3 is TGTGCCTGGAGCCCAGGGGACTATGGCTACACCTTC.

This clone was seen only a few times. One junction end does not reproduce the germline sequence, and a read error may be involved. The chain carries TRBV7-3 and TRBJ2-1; 10 nucleotides line up with TRBD2. The CDR3 sequence is 15 residues long. Germline CDR1 is SGHTA and CDR2 is FQGTGA. CDR3 bases: TGTGCCAGCAGCGTAACTAGCGGGGAATACAATGAGCAGTTCTTC. This translates into CASSVTSGEYNEQFF.

This clone appeared a few times. The CDR3 coding sequence is TGTGCCAGCAGCCGGGACAGGGCGGGCACCGGGGAGCTGTTTTTT. Translating it yields CASSRDRAGTGELFF. The gene calls are TRBV6-1 and TRBJ2-2, with TRBD1 matching over 9 bases. There are 15 residues in the CDR3. The trim removed 6 bases at V and 4 bases at J, leaving 6 bases unmatched. Germline V lookup: CDR1 MNHNS, CDR2 SASEGT.

The table lists this clone with a few counts. This chain connects TRBV6-5 to TRBJ1-1; D is unresolved. The CDR3 extends over 13 amino acids. V lost 2 bases and J lost 9, with 13 bases in between. The V gene's germline CDR1 is MNHEY and CDR2 SVGAGI. CDR3 residues: CASSYGSFMKAFF. For the CDR3, the DNA is TGTGCCAGCAGTTACGGCTCTTTCATGAAAGCTTTCTTT.

This clone was seen more than once but under ten times. The CDR3 is CAISDSGGHYNEQFF. The CDR3 nucleotides read TGTGCCATCAGCGATAGCGGGGGGCACTACAATGAGCAGTTCTTC. This sequence joins TRBV10-3 and TRBJ2-1, with TRBD2 matching 10 bases. CDR1 and CDR2 from the germline V gene are ENHRY and SYGVKD. The V and J ends lost 6 bases and 3 bases, in that order; junction bases with no gene match: 5. The CDR3 length is 15 residues.

The V and J genes are TRBV18 and TRBJ2-3; 8 positions match TRBD2. This CDR3 comprises 14 residues. Trimming cost V 2 bases and J 6 bases; bases outside gene matches: 4. CDR1 KGHSH and CDR2 LQKENI come from the germline V gene. The CDR3 coding sequence is TGTGCCAGCTCACCAACGACTAGCGAGGATACGCAGTATTTT. Translation gives CASSPTTSEDTQYF.

This clone was detected a few times. The rearrangement links TRBV6-1 to TRBJ2-1; 11 bases fit TRBD1. Germline V gene data show CDR1 as MNHNS and CDR2 as SASEGT. With V trimmed by 5 bases and J by 9 bases, 6 bases remained unmatched. CDR3 length: 14 residues. The CDR3 DNA reads as TGTGCCAGCAGTCGAGGACAGGGGGCAGGTGAGCAGTTCTTC. This gives the protein CASSRGQGAGEQFF.

V gene TRBV11-3 combines with J gene TRBJ2-1; possibly TRBD2 for D (6 bases). This CDR3 is 14 amino acids long. Trimming removed 5 bases from V and 0 bases from J, with 8 bases in between. Germline loops: CDR1 SGHNT, CDR2 YENEEA. The CDR3 region is CASSPGGSYNEQFF. CDR3 coding DNA: TGTGCCAGCAGCCCCGGGGGCTCCTACAATGAGCAGTTCTTC.

This clone turned up a few times. Relative to the germline gene, one junction end is altered; a read error may explain this. The V and J genes are TRBV7-9 and TRBJ2-3; TRBD2 matches at 12 bases. The germline CDR1 and CDR2 sequences are SEHNR and FQNEAQ (reference sequence). The CDR3 extends over 14 amino acids. As DNA, the CDR3 is TGTGCCAGCAGCCTAGCGGGAGGGGCAGATACGCAGTATTTT. Translated: CASSLAGGADTQYF.

This chain links TRBV7-2 with TRBJ2-7; D remains ambiguous. V lost 0 bases and J lost 1, with 10 bases in between. Germline V gene sequence: CDR1 SGHTA, CDR2 FQGNSA. The CDR3 covers 15 residues. CDR3 DNA: TGTGCCAGCAGCTTAGCGTCGGACGGTTCCTACGAGCAGTACTTC. Its translation is CASSLASDGSYEQYF.

This clone was picked up a small number of times. The genes are TRBV5-1 and TRBJ2-2, with D perhaps matching TRBD1 (5 bases). Trimming removed 7 bases from V and 6 bases from J, with 13 bases in between. The CDR3 spans 13 residues. The V gene's germline CDR1 is SGHRS and CDR2 YFSETQ. As DNA, the CDR3 is TGCGCCAGCGGTCAGGGTTTCGCCGGGGAGCTGTTTTTT. It codes for CASGQGFAGELFF. The full variable domain, in which reference TRBV5-1 and TRBJ2-2 provide the parts outside the CDR3, is KAGVTQTPRYLIKTRGQQVTLSCSPISGHRSVSWYQQTPGQGLQFLFEYFSETQRNKGNFPGRFSGRQFSNSRSEMNVSTLELGDSALYLCASGQGFAGELFFGEGSRLTVL.

The chain combines TRBV5-1 with TRBJ2-3; TRBD1 agrees at 7 bases. The J segment lost 4 bases and the V segment lost 5 bases, leaving 16 bases of the junction unmatched. Germline lookup yields CDR1 SGHRS and CDR2 YFSETQ. The CDR3 is 17 residues long. The CDR3 loop reads CASSFMGPGQTADTQYF. The CDR3 DNA reads as TGCGCCAGCAGTTTTATGGGACCGGGACAGACGGCAGATACGCAGTATTTT.

This clone has just a few counts. The chain employs TRBV7-9 and TRBJ2-5, with D possibly called TRBD1 or TRBD2 (6 bases each). The CDR3 totals 15 residues. Trimming stripped 5 bases from V and 4 bases from J, with 17 bases between. Germline CDR1 and CDR2: SEHNR and FQNEAQ (reference sequence). DNA for the CDR3: TGTGCCAGCAGCCGAGGGGGGTCAAAGGGAGAGACCCAGTACTTC. This sequence encodes CASSRGGSKGETQYF.

The chain combines TRBV7-3 with TRBJ2-1; D perhaps matches TRBD1 (5 bases). Trimming removed 5 bases from V and 4 bases from J, with 9 bases in between. The CDR3 contains 13 residues. From germline, CDR1 is SGHTA and CDR2 FQGTGA. DNA for the CDR3: TGTGCCAGCAGCGAAGGGGAATACAATGAGCAGTTCTTC. Its translation is CASSEGEYNEQFF.

This clone has only a few counts. This rearrangement joins TRBV19 to TRBJ1-2; D not certain. The germline V and J ends were trimmed by 4 bases and 8 bases, with 8 bases remaining between them. Germline V gene sequence: CDR1 LNHDA, CDR2 SQIVND (reference sequence). The CDR3 covers 11 residues. Here the CDR3 DNA reads TGTGCCAGTAGTACGAATTGGGGCTACACCTTC. Protein sequence: CASSTNWGYTF.

In its sample, this clone was seen many times. The chain uses TRBV7-2 and TRBJ2-3, with a weak D call TRBD1 (5 bases). CDR1 SGHTA and CDR2 FQGNSA come from the germline V gene. The V gene lost 3 bases and the J gene lost 5 bases, with 12 bases spanning the gap. The CDR3 spans 14 residues. CDR3 DNA sequence: TGTGCCAGCAGCTTTGACAGTATCGTAGATACGCAGTATTTT. Protein: CASSFDSIVDTQYF.

The V call is TRBV5-1, the J call TRBJ1-1, with 7 bases that match TRBD1. The V gene's germline CDR1 is SGHRS and CDR2 YFSETQ. Germline trimming cut 3 bases from V and 6 bases from J; bases unmatched to any gene: 8. This CDR3 is built from 14 residues. The DNA for the CDR3 is TGCGCCAGCAGCTCCGGTGACAGGGTCTCTGAAGCTTTCTTT. Translation gives CASSSGDRVSEAFF.